This TCR beta chain was found in a study of T cell responses to AZD1222 COVID-19 vaccine. About the study: Both about-4-week and about-12-week second-dose recipients were combined.

Produced via immunoSEQ multiplex PCR; TCRdb's table is partial and in-frame only. The sample carries about 120,000 clones, approximately 90% recorded once. The sample holds one count of this clone. As yet, its antigen is unknown. Study-wide results and caveats: Close to half of spike-specific TCRs reportedly recognize unmutated variant regions. Vaccination with two AZD1222 doses was followed by a rise in Spike-specific TCR breadth and depth.

This CDR3 is 13 amino acids long. Trimming at V came to 3 bases and at J to 8 bases, leaving 5 bases not matched to a gene. Germline values: CDR1 SGDLS, CDR2 YYNGEE. The TCR was taken from an adult in good health. The sample here was peripheral blood, taken on day 0 of AZD1222 vaccination. The genes are TRBV9 and TRBJ1-2; 9 nucleotides line up with TRBD1. The CDR3 loop is CASSADRGDGYTF. The CDR3 coding sequence is TGTGCCAGCAGCGCCGACAGGGGGGACGGCTACACCTTC.